This T cell receptor (beta chain) was captured by sequencing in a study of cytomegalovirus exposure and HLA in healthy donors. Whole-study context: Tens of millions of unique TCRs from HLA-typed donors were held in an early release of data. General study results and limits: Later findings reportedly placed an Asian-associated ancestry cluster below the approximately 670-donor mean for N-insertions.

Comments on this clone: Its antigen is still unknown.

This PCR relied on a set of 60 Vbeta primers and 13 Jbeta primers. Libraries were prepared by immunoSEQ multiplex PCR; TCRdb keeps only in-frame clonotypes and omits some of them. The sample lists 250,000 or so clones, about nine tenths occurring once. The source material was PBMCs. The clonotype was recovered from a girl aged 2 to 10 in good health and CMV-seronegative.

For the CDR3, the DNA is TGTGCCAGCAGCGTAGATGGCGGATCGAACACTGAAGCTTTCTTT. Its translation: CASSVDGGSNTEAFF. This chain connects TRBV9 to TRBJ1-1; no reliable D call. The germline gives CDR1 SGDLS, CDR2 YYNGEE. This CDR3 has 15 residues. Trimming pared 0 bases from V and 1 base from J, leaving 10 bases between. Full variable domain (rest looked up from reference TRBV9 and TRBJ1-1): DSGVTQTPKHLITATGQRVTLRCSPRSGDLSVYWYQQSLDQGLQFLIQYYNGEERAKGNILERFSAQQFPDLHSELNLSSLELGDSALYFCASSVDGGSNTEAFFGQGTRLTVV.